This entry describes one T cell receptor (beta chain). The sample is drawn from a study of cytomegalovirus exposure and HLA in healthy donors. Primers for the PCR totalled 60 Vbeta and 13 Jbeta. Using immunoSEQ multiplex PCR, the repertoire was profiled, and TCRdb retains in-frame clones only, with some absent. The sample consists of 200,000 to 250,000 clones, 65% to 90% of them appearing once. The CDR3 covers 18 residues. CDR1 is SNHLY and CDR2 is FYNNEI in the germline V gene. Trimming cost V 2 bases and J 0 bases; bases outside gene matches: 7. Specimen: PBMCs. This TCR came from a girl between 5 and 17 years old in good health and CMV-seronegative. The chain combines TRBV2 with TRBJ2-2; TRBD2 agrees at 9 bases. CDR3 DNA: TGTGCCAGCAGTGAATTTAGCGGGGGCCCCCCGAACACCGGGGAGCTGTTTTTT. Translation gives CASSEFSGGPPNTGELFF.